This T cell receptor beta chain emerged from a study of cytomegalovirus exposure and HLA in healthy donors. V gave up 2 bases and J gave up 4 bases; unmatched junction bases: 4. Germline CDR1 is SGHRS and CDR2 is YFSETQ. The CDR3 runs 14 residues. Study-wide results and limits: The TCR clusters that emerged in the first cohort tended, a later analysis found, to co-occur in the 120 or so validation repertoires.

As for this clone: Its matching antigen is unknown.

Produced via immunoSEQ multiplex PCR; TCRdb's table is partial and in-frame only. The sample includes about 120,000 clones, 89% of them seen just once. This chain connects TRBV5-1 to TRBJ2-3; 7 bases line up with TRBD1. The sequenced material came from PBMCs. This sequence originates from a woman between 18 and 30 years old in good health and CMV-seronegative. The CDR3 protein is CASSFDGTADTQYF. CDR3 coding DNA: TGCGCCAGCAGCTTCGATGGGACAGCAGATACGCAGTATTTT.